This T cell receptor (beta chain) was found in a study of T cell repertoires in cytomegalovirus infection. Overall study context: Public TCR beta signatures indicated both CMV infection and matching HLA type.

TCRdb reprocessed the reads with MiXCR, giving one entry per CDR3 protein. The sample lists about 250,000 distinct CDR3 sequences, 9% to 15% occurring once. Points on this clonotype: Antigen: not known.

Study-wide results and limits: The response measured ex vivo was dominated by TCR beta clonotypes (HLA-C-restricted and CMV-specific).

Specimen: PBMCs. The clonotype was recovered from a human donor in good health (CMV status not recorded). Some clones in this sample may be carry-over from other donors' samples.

In nucleotides, the CDR3 is TGTGCCAGCAGCTCGTGGACTAGCGGGAGGTTGGTCCACGAGCAGTACTTC. Protein sequence: CASSSWTSGRLVHEQYF. The rearrangement joins TRBV11-3 to TRBJ2-7; 14 positions match TRBD2. Unmatched junction bases numbered 10, after V lost 4 bases and J lost 5 bases. CDR3 size: 17 residues. Germline lookup yields CDR1 SGHNT and CDR2 YENEEA. The variable domain in full, with the rest retrieved from reference TRBV11-3 and TRBJ2-7, is EAGVVQSPRYKIIEKKQPVAFWCNPISGHNTLYWYLQNLGQGPELLIRYENEEAVDDSQLPKDRFSAERLKGVDSTLKIQPAELGDSAVYLCASSSWTSGRLVHEQYFGPGTRLTVT.